This paragraph reports one T cell receptor (beta chain). Its antigen is unidentified. J gave up 0 bases and V 4 bases, and 2 bases lay outside the gene matches. This CDR3 contains 16 residues. Per germline, CDR1 MNHEY and CDR2 SVGAGI. These data come from a study of T cells in localized non-small cell lung cancer. Study-wide results and limits: Appearance in adjacent lung was seen for a median around 60 of the top 100 tumor clones. Tumor showed lower T cell clonality than uninvolved adjacent lung, where it was highest.

Data came from immunoSEQ multiplex PCR; TCRdb stores just in-frame clones and leaves some out. The sample includes 26,000 or so clones, less than 90% of them seen just once. The input for sequencing was peripheral blood, taken before any cancer treatment. The receptor comes from a female donor at least 60 years old with stage II squamous cell lung carcinoma. The chain employs TRBV6-5 and TRBJ2-2, with 10 bases identical to TRBD1. CDR3 DNA sequence: TGTGCCAGCAGTTGGACAGGGGGAGCGAACACCGGGGAGCTGTTTTTT. Protein sequence: CASSWTGGANTGELFF.